The clone carrying this T cell receptor (beta chain) was observed a handful of times. As yet, its antigen is unknown. A second 7 to 11 cycle PCR used barcoded and J-beta primers. TCRdb reanalysed the 5' RACE reads using MiXCR and keeps one entry per CDR3 protein. Of 980,000 or so distinct CDR3 sequences detected, roughly 52% appear once; the ten largest clones hold under 15%. The data are from a study of blood T cells in healthy people across ages. General observations from the study: Estimates of diversity drawn from one million T cells were considered underestimates. Measured against age, TCR beta diversity per million T cells decreased in a roughly linear manner. Naive T cell percentage strongly correlated with TCR beta diversity.

The CDR3 covers 14 residues. The germline V gene has CDR1 DFQATT and CDR2 SNEGSKA (reference sequence). V was shortened by 5 bases and J by 2 bases, with 15 bases between the two germline ends. Isolated PBMCs totaled at least 7 million in each sample. The receptor comes from a young man in good health. The sample was blood. The chain uses TRBV20-1 and TRBJ1-2; the D gene is possibly TRBD1 (5 bases). The CDR3 DNA reads TGCAGTGCTCCAACGGGAGGGGTGAACTATGGCTACACCTTC. It yields the protein CSAPTGGVNYGYTF.